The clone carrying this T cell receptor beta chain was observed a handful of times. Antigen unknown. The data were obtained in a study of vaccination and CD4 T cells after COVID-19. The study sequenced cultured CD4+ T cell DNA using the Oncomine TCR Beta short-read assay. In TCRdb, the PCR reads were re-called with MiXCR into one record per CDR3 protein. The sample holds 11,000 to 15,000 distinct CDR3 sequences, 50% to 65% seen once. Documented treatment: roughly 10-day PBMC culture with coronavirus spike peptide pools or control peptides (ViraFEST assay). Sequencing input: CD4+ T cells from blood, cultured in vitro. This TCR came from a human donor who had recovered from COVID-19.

The CDR3 DNA reads TGTGCCACCAGCGGAGGACTAGGTCCCTACGAGCAGTACTTC. Residues: CATSGGLGPYEQYF. The rearrangement joins TRBV15 to TRBJ2-7, with 7 bases identical to TRBD2. With 5 bases clipped from V and 2 bases from J, the junction kept 6 bases outside the gene matches. Germline CDR1 and CDR2: LNHNV and YYDKDF (reference sequence). This CDR3 spans 14 amino acids.